In its sample, the clone carrying this TCR beta chain was seen a few times. The data were obtained in a study of T-cell memory formation after mild COVID-19. TCRdb re-called the 5' RACE reads through MiXCR, storing one row per CDR3 protein. The repertoire includes 300,000 to 350,000 distinct CDR3 sequences, approximately 13% of them detected once, and about 24% sits in the top ten. CDR1 and CDR2 from the germline V gene are DFQATT and SNEGSKA (reference sequence). The CDR3 consists of 14 residues. V lost 3 bases to trimming and J lost 4 bases; unmatched junction nucleotides: 5. The rearrangement links TRBV20-1 to TRBJ1-2; 10 bases line up with TRBD1. The sequencing sample was made of PBMCs or a T cell subset sorted from them (not recorded which). This clonotype originated in a man younger than 35 who had mild COVID-19 (a few samples of this study predate the infection). Cell type and time point are not known. The CDR3 DNA is TGCAGTGCTAGTGGGACAGGGGAAATCTATGGCTACACCTTC. Its protein product is CSASGTGEIYGYTF.